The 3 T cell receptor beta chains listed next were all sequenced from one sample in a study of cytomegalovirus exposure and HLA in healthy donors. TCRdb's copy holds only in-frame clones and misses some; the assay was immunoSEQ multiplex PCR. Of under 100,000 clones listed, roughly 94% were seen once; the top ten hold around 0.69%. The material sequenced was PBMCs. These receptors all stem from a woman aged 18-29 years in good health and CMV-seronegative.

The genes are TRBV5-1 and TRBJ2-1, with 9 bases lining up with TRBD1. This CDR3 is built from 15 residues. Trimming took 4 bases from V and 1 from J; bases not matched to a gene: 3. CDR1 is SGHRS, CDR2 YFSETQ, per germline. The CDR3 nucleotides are TGCGCCAGCAGCGCGGGACAGGGATCCTACAATGAGCAGTTCTTC. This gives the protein CASSAGQGSYNEQFF.

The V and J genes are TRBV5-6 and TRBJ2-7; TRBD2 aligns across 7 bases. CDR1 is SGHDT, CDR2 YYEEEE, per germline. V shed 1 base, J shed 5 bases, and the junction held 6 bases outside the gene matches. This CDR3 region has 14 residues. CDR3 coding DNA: TGTGCCAGCAGCTTGATCGGGGGGACGGACGAGCAGTACTTC. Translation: CASSLIGGTDEQYF.

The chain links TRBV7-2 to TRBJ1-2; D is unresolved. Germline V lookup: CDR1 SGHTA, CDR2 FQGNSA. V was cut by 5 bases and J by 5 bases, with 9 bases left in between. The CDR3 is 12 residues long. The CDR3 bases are TGTGCCAGCAGCCCGGTGCCTTATGGCTACACCTTC. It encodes CASSPVPYGYTF.